The 8 T cell receptor beta chains reported below all come from one sample, sequenced in a study of shared clonotypes between healthy human individuals. The data were produced by immunoSEQ multiplex PCR, yet TCRdb's version contains in-frame clones alone and is incomplete. The table includes around 2.5 million clones, approximately 94% detected once. Input material: naive CD4+ T cells from PBMCs. Subset indicated: CD45RA+ positively selected. These receptors were obtained from a young man in good health. Some clones in this sample may be carry-over from other donors' samples.

The genes are TRBV30 and TRBJ2-5; TRBD2 matches 7 bases. CDR3 length: 13 residues. Germline values: CDR1 GTSNPN, CDR2 SVGIG (reference sequence). The ends lost 0 bases at V and 6 bases at J; junction bases unmatched: 4. CDR3 bases: TGTGCCTGGAGTGTCGGCGGGAGCCAGACCCAGTACTTC. Encoded protein: CAWSVGGSQTQYF.

The chain joins TRBV7-9 to TRBJ1-3; 8 positions match TRBD1. Germline CDR1 and CDR2: SEHNR and FQNEAQ (reference sequence). This CDR3 has 18 residues. V lost 5 bases to trimming and J lost 0 bases; unmatched junction nucleotides: 12. The CDR3, as DNA: TGTGCCAGCAGCCCAGGACAGGGAAGTATGAGCTCTGGAAACACCATATATTTT. This codes for CASSPGQGSMSSGNTIYF.

The chain employs TRBV5-1 and TRBJ1-2, with D possibly being TRBD1 (6 bases). Germline V gene data show CDR1 as SGHRS and CDR2 as YFSETQ. This CDR3 has 17 amino acids. Deletions cut 0 bases from V and 4 bases from J, with 19 bases between. The CDR3 sequence is CASSLGGTGPSLYGYTF. The CDR3 nucleotides are TGCGCCAGCAGCTTGGGGGGAACAGGGCCCTCCCTCTATGGCTACACCTTC.

The V call is TRBV10-1, the J call TRBJ1-1; D not resolved. V was trimmed by 5 bases and J by 8 bases, leaving 6 bases between them. Looked up from germline, CDR1 is WNHNN and CDR2 is SYGVQD (reference sequence). The CDR3 loop spans 10 amino acids. CDR3: CASSNSEAFF. As DNA, the CDR3 is TGCGCCAGCAGTAATTCGGAAGCTTTCTTT.

This chain's CDR3 is CASRMGPGTYEQYF. CDR3 sequence (DNA): TGTGCCAGCAGGATGGGGCCTGGGACCTACGAGCAGTACTTC. This chain links TRBV6-1 with TRBJ2-5, with D perhaps TRBD1 (5 bases). With the DNA end fitting TRBJ2-7 better, the J assignment may be wrong. This CDR3 region has 14 residues. Germline V lookup: CDR1 MNHNS, CDR2 SASEGT.

This rearrangement joins TRBV7-3 to TRBJ2-2; D is perhaps TRBD2 (5 bases). The ends were cut back, 2 bases at V and 5 bases at J, with 9 bases in the middle. The CDR3 has 14 residues. Germline V gene data show CDR1 as SGHTA and CDR2 as FQGTGA. CDR3 sequence (DNA): TGTGCCAGCAGCTTATCAACGGGAACCGGGGAGCTGTTTTTT. Residues: CASSLSTGTGELFF.

This chain uses TRBV27 with TRBJ2-7; TRBD1 matches 8 bases. Germline V gives CDR1 MNHEY, CDR2 SMNVEV (reference sequence). V shed 2 bases and J 1 base; nucleotides not matched to a gene: 4. The CDR3 is made up of 15 amino acids. CDR3 region: CASSLKGQESYEQYF. Here the CDR3 DNA reads TGTGCCAGCAGTTTAAAGGGACAGGAGTCCTACGAGCAGTACTTC.

The chain uses TRBV5-4 and TRBJ2-4; D possibly corresponds to TRBD1 (5 bases). Germline values: CDR1 SGHNT, CDR2 YYREEE (reference sequence). The CDR3 contains 13 residues. The V gene lost 3 bases and the J gene lost 5 bases, with 9 bases spanning the gap. For the CDR3, the DNA is TGTGCCAGCAGCTACGACAGCCAAAACATTCAGTACTTC. It specifies CASSYDSQNIQYF.